This TCR beta chain was sequenced during a study of T cell repertoires and HLA-DP antigens. Study-level points and caveats: Average cumulative frequency of previously undetected clones was roughly 36% against one allele and less than 60% against the other. Naive and memory CD4+ cells were analysed together, not apart.

Sequencing used immunoSEQ multiplex PCR; TCRdb keeps in-frame clones, though not all of them. This repertoire shows about 73,000 clones, roughly 75% found once; its top ten account for 1.6%. Negative selection yielded untouched CD4+ T cells of average about 98% purity. The CDR3 is 16 amino acids. The V gene end was trimmed by 0 bases and the J gene end by 6 bases; junction bases not matched to a gene: 11. CDR1 is SGHNT and CDR2 is YYREEE in the germline V gene (reference sequence). Comment on this clone: Antigen specificity is unknown.

The TCR was taken from a man in his sixties in good health and CMV-seronegative. The chain links TRBV5-4 to TRBJ2-7, with TRBD2 matching 8 bases. The sample taken for sequencing was CD4+ T cells from PBMCs. CDR3 residues: CASSLAGTRAPLEQYV. CDR3 nucleotides: TGTGCCAGCAGCTTGGCCGGGACTAGAGCCCCTCTCGAGCAGTACGTC.